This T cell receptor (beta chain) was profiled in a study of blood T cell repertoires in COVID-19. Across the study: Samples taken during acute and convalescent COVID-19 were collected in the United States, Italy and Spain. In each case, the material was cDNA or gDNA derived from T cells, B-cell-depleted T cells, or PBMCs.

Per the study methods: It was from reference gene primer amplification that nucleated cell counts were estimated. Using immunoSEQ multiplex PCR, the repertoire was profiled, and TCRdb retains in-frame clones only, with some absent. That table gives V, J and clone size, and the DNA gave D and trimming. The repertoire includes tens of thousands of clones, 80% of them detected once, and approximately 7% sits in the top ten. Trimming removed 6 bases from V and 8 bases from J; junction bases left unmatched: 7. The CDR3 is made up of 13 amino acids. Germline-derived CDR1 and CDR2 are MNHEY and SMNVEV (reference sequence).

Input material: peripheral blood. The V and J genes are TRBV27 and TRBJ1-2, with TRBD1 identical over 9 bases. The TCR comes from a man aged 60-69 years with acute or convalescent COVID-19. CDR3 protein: CASRTGGPGGYTF. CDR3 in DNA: TGTGCCAGCAGAACAGGGGGCCCTGGGGGCTACACCTTC.